The 15 T cell receptor beta chains below come from one sample, sequenced in a study of blood T cell repertoires in COVID-19 (dated by TCRdb to about 2020). Library generation was performed with the immunoSEQ multiplex PCR assay. TCRdb re-hosts the immuneACCESS table, in-frame sequences only. Its copies lack some clones; in the studies checked, an unresolved V gene accounts for under half of them, and the cause for the rest is not known. The sample data list about 130,000 clones, and around 90% of these were observed just once. Of the sample, around 4.6% falls within the top ten clones. Sequenced material: peripheral blood. All receptors come from a man in his sixties with COVID-19, enrolled during active disease.

This clone was observed a few times. This chain connects TRBV6-1 to TRBJ1-1; no clear D gene. CDR3 length: 14 residues. With 0 bases removed from V and 11 bases from J, the gap between germline ends came to 16 bases. From germline, CDR1 is MNHNS and CDR2 SASEGT. The CDR3 loop reads CASSEALKERRAFF. In DNA, the CDR3 is TGTGCCAGCAGTGAAGCGCTGAAGGAGAGACGGGCTTTCTTT.

The rearrangement links TRBV3-1 (or the pseudogene TRBV3-2) to TRBJ2-7; 8 bases map to TRBD2. Per the germline V gene, CDR1 is LGHDT and CDR2 is YNNKEL (reference sequence). There are 15 residues in the CDR3. Trimming took 0 bases from V and 3 from J; bases not matched to a gene: 4. The CDR3 loop reads CASSQEREVFYEQYF. The CDR3 coding sequence is TGTGCCAGCAGCCAAGAGCGGGAGGTATTCTACGAGCAGTACTTC.

This clone has only a few counts. This sequence joins TRBV7-9 and TRBJ2-7, with D possibly TRBD2 on 5 matching bases. Trimming removed 6 bases at V and 6 bases at J, with 21 bases between. The CDR3 is 15 amino acids. Germline CDR1 reads SEHNR; CDR2 reads FQNEAQ (reference sequence). The CDR3, as DNA: TGTGCCAGCAGACCGGCCGGGCTAGCTTTCTCCGAGCAGTACTTC. It is translated as CASRPAGLAFSEQYF.

The chain has TRBV18 and TRBJ1-6; D unclear. Per the germline V gene, CDR1 is KGHSH and CDR2 is LQKENI. V lost 6 bases to trimming and J lost 8 bases, with 8 bases between them. This CDR3 comprises 12 residues. CDR3 amino acids: CASSREDSPLHF. CDR3 in DNA: TGTGCCAGCTCTCGGGAGGATTCACCCCTCCACTTT.

The gene calls are TRBV27 and TRBJ2-1; D is possibly TRBD1 (5 bases). The ends were cut back, 2 bases at V and 8 bases at J, with 10 bases in the middle. CDR1 and CDR2 (germline): MNHEY, SMNVEV (reference sequence). The CDR3 spans 13 residues. CDR3 nucleotides: TGTGCCAGCAGTTTACCAGGGAAAGATGAGCAGTTCTTC. It codes for CASSLPGKDEQFF.

This chain joins TRBV7-2 and TRBJ2-7; TRBD2 might be the D (5 bases). CDR1 and CDR2 (germline): SGHTA, FQGNSA. The V end was cut by 2 bases, the J end by 4 bases, with 15 bases between. The CDR3 is made up of 15 amino acids. The CDR3 nucleotides are TGTGCCAGCAGCTTAAGTAGGACTGAAAATTACGAGCAGTACTTC. Protein sequence: CASSLSRTENYEQYF.

As for this clone: The junction differs from germline at one of its ends, possibly a read error. The V and J genes are TRBV7-7 and TRBJ2-1; 9 bases agree with TRBD2. From germline, CDR1 is SSHAT and CDR2 FNYEAQ (reference sequence). CDR3 length: 16 residues. CDR3 sequence (DNA): TGTGCTAGCAGCCGTTTAGCGGGAGCGGGGTACAATGAGCAGTTCTTC. Protein sequence: CASSRLAGAGYNEQFF.

This chain links TRBV10-3 with TRBJ2-3, with TRBD2 as a possible D gene (6 bases). The CDR3 extends over 12 amino acids. The germline V gene has CDR1 ENHRY and CDR2 SYGVKD. CDR3 protein: CASGTSTDTQYF. The CDR3 nucleotides are TGTGCTAGCGGAACTAGCACAGATACGCAGTATTTT.

The chain is built from TRBV14 and TRBJ2-7; 7 positions match TRBD2. Unmatched junction bases numbered 7, after V lost 1 base and J lost 4 bases. This CDR3 has 15 amino acids. Germline-derived CDR1 and CDR2 are SGHDN and FVKESK. CDR3 sequence: CASSQARRGSYEQYF. In DNA, the CDR3 is TGTGCCAGCAGCCAAGCGAGGCGGGGGTCTTACGAGCAGTACTTC.

J is TRBJ1-5 and V is TRBV30; TRBD1 agrees at 9 bases. The CDR3 extends over 14 amino acids. Germline CDR1 is GTSNPN and CDR2 is SVGIG (reference sequence). V lost 3 bases to trimming and J lost 6 bases; unmatched junction nucleotides: 6. CDR3 amino acids: CAWSSQGAGQPQHF. CDR3 coding DNA: TGTGCCTGGAGCTCACAGGGGGCAGGTCAGCCCCAGCATTTT.

The rearrangement joins TRBV29-1 to TRBJ2-3, with D possibly being TRBD2 (7 bases). Trimming left V 1 base short and J 0 bases short, with 8 bases between. Germline loops: CDR1 SQVTM, CDR2 ANQGSEA. The CDR3 is made up of 14 amino acids. Here the CDR3 DNA reads TGCAGCGTTGAAGGCGGGGGCAGCACAGATACGCAGTATTTT. Protein sequence: CSVEGGGSTDTQYF.

V usage is TRBV3-1 (or the pseudogene TRBV3-2) and J usage is TRBJ2-3; 7 nucleotides agree with TRBD2. Losses at the gene ends were 0 bases for V and 2 bases for J; bases not matched to a gene: 8. The CDR3 spans 17 residues. Germline V gene data show CDR1 as LGHDT and CDR2 as YNNKEL (reference sequence). The CDR3 DNA is TGTGCCAGCAGCCAAGATCTTGGGGGGGAGTCCACAGATACGCAGTATTTT. This encodes CASSQDLGGESTDTQYF.

The gene calls are TRBV11-2 and TRBJ2-1; a possible D gene is TRBD2 (6 bases). Between the trimmed V and J ends, which lost 4 bases and 9 bases, there was a span of 13 bases. The CDR3 contains 13 residues. Germline-derived CDR1 and CDR2 are SGHAT and FQNNGV. CDR3 in DNA: TGTGCCAGCAGCTCCAGCGGGCAGACTGAGCAGTTCTTC. This translates into CASSSSGQTEQFF. The entire variable domain, with the rest obtained from reference TRBV11-2 and TRBJ2-1, is as follows: EAGVAQSPRYKIIEKRQSVAFWCNPISGHATLYWYQQILGQGPKLLIQFQNNGVVDDSQLPKDRFSAERLKGVDSTLKIQPAKLEDSAVYLCASSSSGQTEQFFGPGTRLTVL.

V gene TRBV19 combines with J gene TRBJ1-5; D ambiguous. CDR3 length: 15 amino acids. Germline CDR1 and CDR2: LNHDA and SQIVND (reference sequence). V was trimmed by 3 bases and J by 0 bases, leaving 9 bases between them. CDR3: CASSIGPISNQPQHF. CDR3 coding DNA: TGTGCCAGTAGTATTGGGCCGATTAGCAATCAGCCCCAGCATTTT.

CDR3 DNA sequence: TGTGCCACCGGGTTAGGAGATTGGGATAATTCACCCCTCCACTTT. It specifies CATGLGDWDNSPLHF. J is TRBJ1-6 and V is TRBV15; the D is unclear. The CDR3 loop spans 15 amino acids. The V and J ends lost 8 bases and 5 bases respectively, with 16 bases between them. Germline V CDR1 and CDR2: LNHNV, YYDKDF (reference sequence).